This T cell receptor (beta chain) was documented in a study of T cells in Graves' hyperthyroidism and ophthalmopathy. Study-wide context: Staff took peripheral blood when the initial diagnosis was made, before any treatment began.

The CDR3 length is 15 residues. Germline V gene lookup returns CDR1 MDHEN and CDR2 SYDVKM. J was trimmed by 5 bases and V by 8 bases; bases with no gene match: 13. RNA transcripts provided the source from which TCR beta CDR3 regions were amplified. Primed by the HTBI set, a first-round RT-PCR was run on the TCR CDR3. TCRdb re-called the multiplex PCR reads with MiXCR, one entry per CDR3 protein. The sample consists of under 400,000 distinct CDR3 sequences, around a sixth of them appearing once. This clonotype was counted at least ten times. The chain couples TRBV28 to TRBJ2-7; 9 nucleotides align to TRBD1. The TCR was taken from a middle-aged woman with Graves' ophthalmopathy. The material sequenced was blood. DNA for the CDR3: TGTGCCAGCCTGACAGGGGGTGGTCTGAGTAACGAGCAGTACTTC. It specifies CASLTGGGLSNEQYF.